Presented here are 22 T cell receptor beta chains from one specimen sequenced in a study of shared clonotypes between healthy human individuals. Some clones are missing from TCRdb's copy, which holds only in-frame ones; the method was immunoSEQ multiplex PCR. The sample includes about 1.1 million clones, about 80% of them seen just once. Specimen: memory CD4+ T cells from PBMCs. The subset was: CD45RA-negative fraction. The receptors were sampled from a man aged 18 to 29 in good health. Some clones in this sample may be carry-over from other donors' samples.

This clone turned up a few times. The V call is TRBV30, the J call TRBJ1-1, with TRBD1 matching over 10 bases. The CDR3 covers 13 residues. The germline V gene encodes CDR1 GTSNPN and CDR2 SVGIG (reference sequence). V shed 3 bases and J 11 bases; nucleotides not matched to a gene: 9. Here the CDR3 reads CAWSTTGGGKAFF. CDR3 sequence (DNA): TGTGCCTGGAGCACGACAGGGGGCGGTAAGGCTTTCTTT.

The chain uses TRBV28 and TRBJ1-1, with D tentatively TRBD1 (5 bases). Trimming cost V 5 bases and J 2 bases, with 18 bases left between them. The CDR3 contains 16 residues. CDR1 MDHEN and CDR2 SYDVKM come from the germline V gene. The CDR3 coding sequence is TGTGCCAGCAGTCCACCGCGGGGGGGAGGAAACACTGAAGCTTTCTTT. It yields the protein CASSPPRGGGNTEAFF.

V usage is TRBV5-1 and J usage is TRBJ2-5, with unresolved D. Germline V CDR1 and CDR2: SGHRS, YFSETQ. CDR3 size: 14 residues. Trimming shortened V by 5 bases and J by 3 bases, and 14 bases separated the two germline ends. CDR3 coding DNA: TGCGCCAGCAGTCCCGATTGGACGGAAGAGACCCAGTACTTC. Encoded protein: CASSPDWTEETQYF.

The rearrangement uses TRBV5-5 and TRBJ2-7; D gene unclear. This CDR3 comprises 15 residues. The germline V gene has CDR1 SGHKS and CDR2 YYEKEE (reference sequence). V gave up 0 bases and J gave up 1 base, with 11 bases separating them. The CDR3 here is CASSLGGSGSYEQYF. The DNA for the CDR3 is TGTGCCAGCAGCTTGGGCGGTAGTGGGTCCTACGAGCAGTACTTC.

The chain is built from TRBV5-4 and TRBJ2-7, with 10 bases aligning to TRBD2. The V segment lost 4 bases and the J segment 4 bases; nucleotides outside the gene matches: 5. Germline lookup yields CDR1 SGHNT and CDR2 YYREEE (reference sequence). This CDR3 has 14 amino acids. This chain's CDR3 is CASSLGLAVYEQYF. DNA of the CDR3: TGTGCCAGCAGCCTAGGACTAGCGGTATACGAGCAGTACTTC.

The chain carries TRBV29-1 and TRBJ2-1; tentative D call: TRBD1 (5 bases). The CDR3 is 13 residues long. Per the germline V gene, CDR1 is SQVTM and CDR2 is ANQGSEA. The germline V and J ends were trimmed by 4 bases and 0 bases, with 7 bases remaining between them. The CDR3: CSVVGHSYNEQFF. The DNA of the CDR3 is TGCAGCGTTGTGGGGCACTCCTACAATGAGCAGTTCTTC.

The chain is built from TRBV9 and TRBJ2-3, with a tentative D call TRBD1 (6 bases). Trimming removed 2 bases at V and 7 bases at J, with 17 bases between. The CDR3 is 15 amino acids. The V gene's germline CDR1 is SGDLS and CDR2 YYNGEE. The DNA of the CDR3 is TGTGCCAGCAGCGTGCTGGGGTCAGGGGAAAATACGCAGTATTTT. It is translated as CASSVLGSGENTQYF.

This clone occurred a few times. The identical CDR3 is also encoded by other nucleotide sequences in the sample. The chain is built from TRBV5-1 and TRBJ2-2; no clear D. Germline V lookup: CDR1 SGHRS, CDR2 YFSETQ. V lost 0 bases and J lost 0, with 9 bases in between. This CDR3 is built from 16 residues. CDR3 sequence: CASSLASTSNTGELFF. In DNA, the CDR3 is TGCGCCAGCAGCTTGGCTTCTACTTCGAACACCGGGGAGCTGTTTTTT.

This clone showed up just a few times. The sample contains more than one DNA sequence encoding this CDR3. The J gene is TRBJ2-1, the V gene TRBV2, with D possibly TRBD1 on 6 matching bases. Germline CDR1 and CDR2: SNHLY and FYNNEI. V was shortened by 8 bases and J by 5 bases, with 13 bases between the two germline ends. CDR3 length: 13 amino acids. This CDR3 is CASRQGLDNEQFF. As DNA, the CDR3 is TGTGCCAGCCGCCAGGGGCTGGACAATGAGCAGTTCTTC.

In its sample, this clone was seen once. The J gene is TRBJ2-1, the V gene TRBV30; TRBD2 matches 9 bases. Germline CDR1 reads GTSNPN; CDR2 reads SVGIG (reference sequence). This CDR3 region has 14 residues. V gave up 4 bases and J gave up 3 bases; unmatched junction bases: 4. CDR3 sequence reads: CAWTLAGSYNEQFF. CDR3 DNA: TGTGCCTGGACTCTAGCGGGAAGCTACAATGAGCAGTTCTTC. The complete variable domain, with remaining parts taken from reference TRBV30 and TRBJ2-1, reads SQTIHQWPATLVQPVGSPLSLECTVEGTSNPNLYWYRQAAGRGLQLLFYSVGIGQISSEVPQNLSASRPQDRQFILSSKKLLLSDSGFYLCAWTLAGSYNEQFFGPGTRLTVL.

V and J are TRBV10-1 and TRBJ2-1; D not certain. Trimming took off 3 bases at V and 15 bases at J, with 12 bases between the two ends. This CDR3 spans 11 amino acids. Per germline, CDR1 WNHNN and CDR2 SYGVQD (reference sequence). CDR3 coding DNA: TGCGCCAGCAGTGACCGGTGGAGTACGTTCTTC. Translating gives CASSDRWSTFF.

The chain is built from TRBV5-1 and TRBJ2-3, with 11 bases matching TRBD1. The CDR3 has 16 residues. The V gene end was trimmed by 4 bases and the J gene end by 5 bases; junction bases not matched to a gene: 9. CDR1 and CDR2 (germline): SGHRS, YFSETQ. Here the CDR3 DNA reads TGCGCCAGCAGCCATTACGGGACAGGGGGATTAGATACGCAGTATTTT. Translated, it gives CASSHYGTGGLDTQYF. The variable domain in full, with the rest retrieved from reference TRBV5-1 and TRBJ2-3, is KAGVTQTPRYLIKTRGQQVTLSCSPISGHRSVSWYQQTPGQGLQFLFEYFSETQRNKGNFPGRFSGRQFSNSRSEMNVSTLELGDSALYLCASSHYGTGGLDTQYFGPGTRLTVL.

The chain joins TRBV19 to TRBJ2-7; 9 bases agree with TRBD2. This CDR3 has 15 residues. Germline CDR1 is LNHDA and CDR2 is SQIVND (reference sequence). V lost 7 bases to trimming and J lost 2 bases; unmatched junction nucleotides: 9. CDR3 sequence reads: CASKPGREGPYEQYF. CDR3 nucleotide sequence: TGTGCCAGTAAACCGGGGCGGGAGGGGCCCTACGAGCAGTACTTC.

Regarding this clone: Other nucleotide sequences from this sample produce the same CDR3. The CDR3 sequence is CASSFGSSYEQYF. The CDR3 nucleotides are TGTGCCAGCAGTTTCGGCAGCTCCTACGAGCAGTACTTC. J is TRBJ2-7 and V is TRBV28; D is unclear. The CDR3 runs to 13 residues. In germline, CDR1 is MDHEN, CDR2 SYDVKM. V dropped 3 bases and J dropped 0 bases, with 6 bases sitting between them.

V usage is TRBV11-2 and J usage is TRBJ2-2; D gene uncertain. The CDR3 contains 13 residues. The V gene lost 5 bases and the J gene lost 4 bases, with 8 bases spanning the gap. Germline lookup yields CDR1 SGHAT and CDR2 FQNNGV. The CDR3 reads CASSQLSTGELFF. The CDR3 DNA reads TGTGCCAGCAGCCAGCTAAGCACCGGGGAGCTGTTTTTT. The full variable domain, in which reference TRBV11-2 and TRBJ2-2 provide the parts outside the CDR3, is EAGVAQSPRYKIIEKRQSVAFWCNPISGHATLYWYQQILGQGPKLLIQFQNNGVVDDSQLPKDRFSAERLKGVDSTLKIQPAKLEDSAVYLCASSQLSTGELFFGEGSRLTVL.

This clone showed up just once. V and J are TRBV7-2 and TRBJ2-7; D is undetermined. The CDR3 runs 16 residues. The V end lost 4 bases, the J end lost 4 bases, and 20 bases lay between the germline ends. Germline CDR1 and CDR2: SGHTA and FQGNSA. In nucleotides, the CDR3 is TGTGCCAGCAGCTCACTACAAAGTCCACGCGCGTACGAGCAGTACTTC. Translation: CASSSLQSPRAYEQYF.

This clone appeared a single time. CDR3: CASSSQGQGTEAFF. Written as DNA, the CDR3 is TGTGCCAGCAGCTCACAGGGGCAGGGCACTGAAGCTTTCTTT. The rearrangement links TRBV7-9 to TRBJ1-1; 7 positions agree with TRBD1. CDR1 and CDR2 (germline): SEHNR, FQNEAQ (reference sequence). The CDR3 extends over 14 amino acids. Trimming removed 4 bases from V and 4 bases from J; junction bases left unmatched: 6.

The J gene is TRBJ2-1, the V gene TRBV5-1, with 9 bases fitting TRBD1. This CDR3 comprises 16 residues. V lost 4 bases to trimming and J lost 6 bases; unmatched junction nucleotides: 11. CDR1 is SGHRS and CDR2 is YFSETQ in the germline V gene. CDR3 sequence (DNA): TGCGCCAGCAGCAGATCCGGGACAGGGTCTATCAATGAGCAGTTCTTC. Amino acids: CASSRSGTGSINEQFF.

The V and J genes are TRBV5-3 and TRBJ2-7, with D perhaps being TRBD1 or TRBD2 (6 bases each). TRBV5-3 qualifies as an ORF whose function is uncertain. The CDR3 totals 16 residues. V was shortened by 0 bases and J by 2 bases, with 15 bases between the two germline ends. The CDR3 DNA reads TGTGCCAGAAGCTTGGGAGGGGGAGGATCCCCCTACGAGCAGTACTTC. Protein product: CARSLGGGGSPYEQYF.

On this clone itself: Other DNA sequences from this sample encode an identical CDR3 as well. The chain carries TRBV7-9 and TRBJ2-2; D unresolved. There are 12 residues in the CDR3. V was clipped by 1 base and J by 7 bases, with 4 bases between them. Germline V CDR1 and CDR2: SEHNR, FQNEAQ (reference sequence). CDR3 bases: TGTGCCAGCAGCTTAGTCGGCGGGGAGCTGTTTTTT. It translates to CASSLVGGELFF.

This chain connects TRBV7-9 to TRBJ2-1; 8 bases agree with TRBD2. The CDR3 is 18 residues long. V shed 5 bases and J 0 bases; nucleotides not matched to a gene: 12. Per germline, CDR1 SEHNR and CDR2 FQNEAQ (reference sequence). Here the CDR3 reads CASSSILADKSSYNEQFF. DNA of the CDR3: TGTGCCAGCAGCAGCATACTAGCGGACAAGAGCTCCTACAATGAGCAGTTCTTC.

V usage is TRBV14 and J usage is TRBJ1-4; D may be TRBD1 (5 bases). Trimming cost V 1 base and J 3 bases, with 12 bases left between them. The CDR3 loop spans 16 amino acids. Germline CDR1 and CDR2: SGHDN and FVKESK. The CDR3 here is CASSQVGGAANEKLFF. The CDR3 DNA sequence: TGTGCCAGCAGCCAAGTAGGAGGGGCGGCTAATGAAAAACTGTTTTTT.